A selection of T cell receptor beta chains follows, all from one sample in a study of technical replicates of blood from several donors. Generated by immunoSEQ multiplex PCR, the TCRdb table keeps only in-frame clones and is missing some. The table lists tens of thousands of clones, 85% to 95% of them singletons. Source material: T cells isolated from PBMCs. The origin of the receptors is a human donor in good health. CDR3s include the opening cysteine and the closing phenylalanine or tryptophan. A D gene is named only where the DNA matches it firmly. Not all rows give a size; the values are once, few, many and, for expanded clones, a class.

clone size	D gene	V gene	J gene	CDR3 DNA	CDR3 protein
-	-	TRBV25-1	TRBJ2-7	TGTGCCAGCAGTGCTAGCTACGAGCAGTACTTC	CASSASYEQYF
-	-	TRBV29-1	TRBJ1-1	TGCAGCGCCAGGGTTGGGGGGGGAGCTGAAGCTTTCTTT	CSARVGGGAEAFF
-	-	TRBV20-1	TRBJ1-1	TGCAGTGCGGGAGGGAACACTGAAGCTTTCTTT	CSAGGNTEAFF
once	-	TRBV6-5	TRBJ2-7	TGTGCCAGCAGTTACTTGTCAGGGGGGCCCGAGCAGTACTTC	CASSYLSGGPEQYF
-	TRBD1	TRBV9	TRBJ1-1	TGTGCCAGCAGCGAGGGACAGAAGAACACTGAAGCTTTCTTT	CASSEGQKNTEAFF
few	-	TRBV4-1	TRBJ1-5	TGCGCCAGCAGCTCGGACAACCGGCCCAATCAGCCCCAGCATTTT	CASSSDNRPNQPQHF
-	TRBD2	TRBV19	TRBJ2-3	TGTGCCAGTAGTTTATCGACTAGCGGGACAGATACGCAGTATTTT	CASSLSTSGTDTQYF
once	-	TRBV11-3	TRBJ2-1	TGTGCCAGCGCAGGGGATGAGGATGAGCAGTTCTTC	CASAGDEDEQFF
-	TRBD1	TRBV25-1	TRBJ2-5	TGTGCCAGCAGACAGGGGGCGATTATGGAGACCCAGTACTTC	CASRQGAIMETQYF
-	-	TRBV4-2	TRBJ2-7	TGTGCCAGCAGCCCCAGCCTCGACACCTACGAGCAGTACTTC	CASSPSLDTYEQYF
-	TRBD2	TRBV10-1	TRBJ2-1	TGCGCCAGCAGTCCTAGCGGGAGGGGGAATGAGCAGTTCTTC	CASSPSGRGNEQFF
-	TRBD1	TRBV7-3	TRBJ2-2	TGTGCCAGCCAGGGGGCCACCGGGGAGCTGTTTTTT	CASQGATGELFF
-	-	TRBV14	TRBJ1-2	TGTGCCAGCAGCCAAGTGGGACTTAATAATGGCTACACCTTC	CASSQVGLNNGYTF
-	TRBD1	TRBV6-5	TRBJ2-5	TGTGCCAGCACTGACCAGGGGGAAGAGACCCAGTACTTC	CASTDQGEETQYF
-	-	TRBV6-5	TRBJ2-2	TGTGCCAGCAGCCCAAATTTTCTAGGGGAGCTGTTTTTT	CASSPNFLGELFF
-	TRBD1	TRBV4-3	TRBJ1-2	TGCGCCAGCAGCCCAAAGACCGGGACAGTCTTTGGCTACACCTTC	CASSPKTGTVFGYTF
-	-	TRBV4-1	TRBJ2-7	TGCGCCAGCAGCCAAGAACCCGGTAGCGGCTCCTACGAGCAGTACTTC	CASSQEPGSGSYEQYF
-	TRBD1	TRBV15	TRBJ2-5	TGTGCCACCAGCAGGTCCCCTCGGGCAGGGGGCGAGGAGACCCAGTACTTC	CATSRSPRAGGEETQYF
-	-	TRBV5-1	TRBJ1-2	TGCGCCAGCAGCTTAATGGCAGGGGAGATTAACTATGGCTACACCTTC	CASSLMAGEINYGYTF
-	-	TRBV4-1	TRBJ1-2	TGCGCCAGCAGCCAAGAAGGAGGGTTTGGCTACACCTTC	CASSQEGGFGYTF
few	-	TRBV19	TRBJ1-5	TGTGCCACCGCAGGGCAGGGTAGCAATCAGCCCCAGCATTTT	CATAGQGSNQPQHF
-	TRBD2	TRBV13	TRBJ2-1	TGTGCCAGCAGCTTAGGCCTCGTGGGGGGGGACGGGAATGAGCAGTTCTTC	CASSLGLVGGDGNEQFF
-	TRBD1	TRBV6-6	TRBJ1-1	TGTGCCAGCAGTCGACAGGGGACACTGAACACTGAAGCTTTCTTT	CASSRQGTLNTEAFF
-	TRBD1	TRBV9	TRBJ2-2	TGTGCCAGCAACCTCGGACAGGGCCCCACCGGGGAGCTGTTTTTT	CASNLGQGPTGELFF
-	TRBD2	TRBV11-3	TRBJ2-1	TGTGCCAGCAGCCAAGCGGGAGGGACCTACAATGAGCAGTTCTTC	CASSQAGGTYNEQFF
-	TRBD2	TRBV19	TRBJ2-3	TGTGCCAGTAAACTACAAGGGAGGGAGTCAAATACGCAGTATTTT	CASKLQGRESNTQYF
-	TRBD2	TRBV27	TRBJ2-7	TGTGCCAGCTCAGAAGGTCTAGCGGGATTCTACGAGCAGTACTTC	CASSEGLAGFYEQYF
-	TRBD1	TRBV7-3	TRBJ1-2	TGTGCCAGCAGCCCGGGACAGGGGCACTATGGCTACACCTTC	CASSPGQGHYGYTF
-	TRBD2	TRBV5-8	TRBJ2-3	TGTGCCAGCAGCTCGGGGACTAGCGGGCCCACAGATACGCAGTATTTT	CASSSGTSGPTDTQYF
-	-	TRBV6-6	TRBJ1-5	TGTGCCAGCAGTACAGATCAGCCCCAGCATTTT	CASSTDQPQHF
-	-	TRBV7-2	TRBJ1-5	TGTGCCAGCAGCCCCGATGGGGGGTATCAGCCCCAGCATTTT	CASSPDGGYQPQHF
-	-	TRBV11-1	TRBJ2-1	TGTGCCAGCACGGCGGAAAATCGCTACAATGAGCAGTTCTTC	CASTAENRYNEQFF
-	-	TRBV5-1	TRBJ2-5	TGCGCCAGCAGGTATACAGGGCCAGAGACCCAGTACTTC	CASRYTGPETQYF
-	TRBD1	TRBV2	TRBJ1-4	TGTGCCAGCAGTATAAATGGACAGGGGGCTGTCGGCGAAAAACTGTTTTTT	CASSINGQGAVGEKLFF
-	-	TRBV7-9	TRBJ2-7	TGTGCCAGCAGCTTCCCCAGTATCGAGCAGTACTTC	CASSFPSIEQYF
once	-	TRBV10-3	TRBJ2-6	TGTGCCATCAGTGACTATATGTCTGGGGCCAACGTCCTGACTTTC	CAISDYMSGANVLTF
-	TRBD2	TRBV4-2	TRBJ2-1	TGTGCCAGCAGCCAAGATGGATCAGCGGGAGGTATGAATGAGCAGTTCTTC	CASSQDGSAGGMNEQFF
-	TRBD1	TRBV4-1	TRBJ2-7	TGCGCCAGCAGCCGTACCGGGACAGGGTCCAACGAGCAGTACTTC	CASSRTGTGSNEQYF
-	-	TRBV27	TRBJ2-3	TGTGCCAGCAAACACCTCTGGGCCGGGAGTGACACAGATACGCAGTATTTT	CASKHLWAGSDTDTQYF
once	TRBD2	TRBV11-3	TRBJ2-3	TGTGCCAGCAGTTCCGGGACTAGCGCTGGAGGCCGAGATACGCAGTATTTT	CASSSGTSAGGRDTQYF
-	TRBD1	TRBV5-1	TRBJ2-7	TGCGCCAGCAGCTTGGCCGGGACAGGGAGATACGAGCAGTACTTC	CASSLAGTGRYEQYF
-	TRBD2	TRBV11-2	TRBJ2-1	TGTGCCAGCAGCTTAGATCGAATCCGACTAGCTGTTTTGAATGAGCAGTTCTTC	CASSLDRIRLAVLNEQFF
-	-	TRBV28	TRBJ1-5	TGTGCCAGCAGTTTCAGGGCAGGGCCGCCCCAGCATTTT	CASSFRAGPPQHF
-	-	TRBV4-3	TRBJ2-1	TGCGCCAGCAGCGCTCGGGGCAATGAGCAGTTCTTC	CASSARGNEQFF
-	TRBD1	TRBV5-1	TRBJ2-7	TGCGCCAGCAGCTTGCCCGGGACAGGAATTTACGAGCAGTACTTC	CASSLPGTGIYEQYF
-	TRBD2	TRBV9	TRBJ2-1	TGTGCCAGCAGCGGTGGGACTAGCGGGAATCGGTACAATGAGCAGTTCTTC	CASSGGTSGNRYNEQFF
-	-	TRBV6-5	TRBJ2-1	TGTGCCAGCAGTTCCCCATCCACACCCTCCTACAATGAGCAGTTCTTC	CASSSPSTPSYNEQFF
few	-	TRBV11-3	TRBJ2-7	TGTGCCAGCAGCTTAGATAATATGGGAGTGGGCTACGAGCAGTACTTC	CASSLDNMGVGYEQYF
-	-	TRBV27	TRBJ2-1	TGTGCCAGCAGCTTGCTTCGGGACACCTTATACAATGAGCAGTTCTTC	CASSLLRDTLYNEQFF
-	-	TRBV29-1	TRBJ2-7	TGCAGCGTTGGGTCCGGGAGTCGGTCCTACGAGCAGTACTTC	CSVGSGSRSYEQYF
-	TRBD1	TRBV15	TRBJ2-1	TGTGCCACCAGCACGGACAGGGGATATGAGCAGTTCTTC	CATSTDRGYEQFF
-	-	TRBV15	TRBJ1-5	TGTGCCACCAGCGATGGGGGGTACGTCCAGCCCCAGCATTTT	CATSDGGYVQPQHF
-	TRBD2	TRBV7-2	TRBJ2-2	TGTGCCAGCAGCAGGGGACTACAGAACACCGGGGAGCTGTTTTTT	CASSRGLQNTGELFF